Listed here is a single T cell receptor (beta chain). There are 17 residues in the CDR3. The trim removed 4 bases at V and 0 bases at J, leaving 12 bases unmatched. Germline V gene lookup returns CDR1 SGHTA and CDR2 FQGNSA. Original data processing: Cell counts per sample came from amplifying reference gene primers. TCRdb keeps only in-frame clones here, not all; method: immunoSEQ multiplex PCR. V and J calls and clone size are given by that table; D and trimming were obtained from the DNA. This repertoire shows approximately 24,000 clones, approximately 86% found once; its top ten account for just over 5%. This sample stems from a study of blood T cell repertoires in COVID-19. Turning to the study itself: Sites in the United States, Italy and Spain provided acute and convalescent COVID-19 samples. Nucleic acid was either cDNA or gDNA, and it came from T cells, B-cell-depleted T cells, or PBMCs.

The rearrangement joins TRBV7-2 to TRBJ2-7; TRBD1 matches 7 bases. Sequencing used peripheral blood. The receptor was derived from a man in his fifties or sixties with active COVID-19. CDR3 sequence (DNA): TGTGCCAGCAGCTGGGCGACCGGGACAGAGAGCTCCTACGAGCAGTACTTC. Translation: CASSWATGTESSYEQYF. Based on the CDR3 plus reference TRBV7-2 and TRBJ2-7, the full variable domain is GAGVSQSPSNKVTEKGKDVELRCDPISGHTALYWYRQSLGQGLEFLIYFQGNSAPDKSGLPSDRFSAERTGGSVSTLTIQRTQQEDSAVYLCASSWATGTESSYEQYFGPGTRLTVT.